The clone carrying this TCR beta chain was seen repeatedly, ten times or more. Antigen specificity is unknown. During its preparation, the TCRbeta library received unique molecular identifiers. TCRdb recomputed calls from the PCR reads with MiXCR, one row per CDR3 protein. The table shows approximately 350,000 distinct CDR3 sequences, with around 15% occurring only once. This entry comes from a study of T-cell reconstitution after alpha-beta-depleted transplantation in children. Germline CDR1 is SGHRS and CDR2 is YFSETQ. With 0 bases removed from V and 0 bases from J, the gap between germline ends came to 12 bases. The CDR3 extends over 16 amino acids. Study-wide points: Expanded graft clones numbering several hundred reportedly gave rise to alpha-beta T cells about two months after transplant. Newly produced T cells mostly accounted for T-cell counts and diversity one year post-transplant. Where some patients showed high TCRbeta diversity at day 60, it came from recipient T cells and thymic progenitors that had survived.

This sequence joins TRBV5-1 and TRBJ1-1; no definite D call. The specimen was PBMCs, mostly from graft donor cells, collected 360 days after TCRalphabeta/CD19-depleted stem cell transplant. This receptor was identified in a male patient aged 2-10 years who had a stem cell transplant for acute lymphoblastic leukemia, so the T cells may come from the graft donor. The CDR3 sequence: CASSLGHLNMNTEAFF. CDR3 DNA: TGCGCCAGCAGCTTGGGGCACCTTAACATGAACACTGAAGCTTTCTTT.